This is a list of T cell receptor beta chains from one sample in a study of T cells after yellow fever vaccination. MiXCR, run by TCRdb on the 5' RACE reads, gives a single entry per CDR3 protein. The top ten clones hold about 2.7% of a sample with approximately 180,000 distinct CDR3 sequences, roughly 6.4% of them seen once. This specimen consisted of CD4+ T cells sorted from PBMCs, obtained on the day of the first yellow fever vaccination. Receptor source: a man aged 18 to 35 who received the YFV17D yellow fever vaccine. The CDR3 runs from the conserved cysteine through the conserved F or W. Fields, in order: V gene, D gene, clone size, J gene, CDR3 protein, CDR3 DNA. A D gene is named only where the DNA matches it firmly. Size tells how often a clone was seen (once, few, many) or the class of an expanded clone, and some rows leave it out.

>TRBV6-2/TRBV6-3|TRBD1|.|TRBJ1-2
CASTRTGGNGYTF
TGTGCCAGCACTAGGACAGGGGGCAATGGCTACACCTTC
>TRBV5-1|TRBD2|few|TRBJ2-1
CASSSGLAFEQFF
TGCGCCAGCAGCTCAGGACTAGCTTTTGAGCAGTTCTTC
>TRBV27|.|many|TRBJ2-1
CASSFVPRGSYNEQFF
TGTGCCAGCAGTTTTGTCCCTAGGGGGTCCTACAATGAGCAGTTCTTC
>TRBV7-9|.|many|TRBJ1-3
CASRQTTQNTIYF
TGTGCCAGCAGACAAACAACCCAAAACACCATATATTTT
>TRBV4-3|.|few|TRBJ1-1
CASQRGVRTEAFF
TGCGCCAGCCAACGGGGAGTAAGGACTGAAGCTTTCTTT
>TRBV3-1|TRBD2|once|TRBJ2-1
CACSQAGGGINEQFF
TGTGCCTGCTCCCAGGCCGGCGGGGGTATAAATGAGCAGTTCTTC
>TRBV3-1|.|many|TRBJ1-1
CASRGDTPSGNTEAFF
TGTGCCAGCAGGGGGGACACCCCGAGTGGGAACACTGAAGCTTTCTTT
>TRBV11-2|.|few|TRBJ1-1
CAAPGRLGTEAFF
TGTGCCGCCCCCGGACGGCTAGGGACTGAAGCTTTCTTT
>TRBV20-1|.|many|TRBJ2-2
CSARDKGYFTGELFF
TGCAGTGCTAGAGATAAGGGCTACTTCACCGGGGAGCTGTTTTTT
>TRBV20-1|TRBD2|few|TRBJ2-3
CSAGGLAGSDTQYF
TGCAGTGCTGGGGGACTAGCGGGGTCGGATACGCAGTATTTT
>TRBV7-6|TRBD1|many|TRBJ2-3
CASSLRQGDTQYF
TGTGCCAGCAGCTTACGACAGGGAGATACGCAGTATTTT
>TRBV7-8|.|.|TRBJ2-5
CASSQVLGPKEGQYF
TGTGCCAGCAGCCAGGTCCTAGGACCGAAAGAAGGGCAGTACTTC
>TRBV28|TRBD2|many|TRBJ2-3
CASSGRGGATDTQYF
TGTGCCAGCAGTGGGCGCGGGGGGGCCACAGATACGCAGTATTTT
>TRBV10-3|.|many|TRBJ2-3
CAITSTPGDTQYF
TGTGCCATCACCTCGACTCCTGGGGATACGCAGTATTTT
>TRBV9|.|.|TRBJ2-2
CASSEFGGGTGELFF
TGTGCCAGCAGCGAGTTTGGGGGTGGCACCGGGGAGCTGTTTTTT
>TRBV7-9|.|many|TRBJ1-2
CASSLEGLGYTF
TGTGCCAGCAGCTTAGAAGGGTTGGGCTACACCTTC
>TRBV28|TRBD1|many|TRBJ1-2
CASKGQYYGYTF
TGTGCCAGCAAGGGACAGTACTATGGCTACACCTTC
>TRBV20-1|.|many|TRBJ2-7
CSARGLGLYEQYF
TGCAGTGCTAGAGGGTTAGGTCTTTACGAGCAGTACTTC
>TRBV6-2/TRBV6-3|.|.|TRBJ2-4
CASRSGGGQNIQYF
TGTGCCAGCAGAAGTGGGGGGGGACAGAACATTCAGTACTTC
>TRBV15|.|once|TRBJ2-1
CATSSFHNEQFF
TGTGCCACCAGCTCTTTTCACAATGAGCAGTTCTTC
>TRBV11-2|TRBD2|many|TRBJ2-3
CASSLREGLDTQYF
TGTGCCAGCAGCTTAAGGGAGGGGCTCGATACGCAGTATTTT
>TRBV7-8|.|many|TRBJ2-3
CASSFYRGTDTQYF
TGTGCCAGCAGCTTTTACAGAGGCACAGATACGCAGTATTTT
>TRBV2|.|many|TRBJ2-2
CASSEGHTGELFF
TGTGCCAGCAGTGAAGGACACACCGGGGAGCTGTTTTTT
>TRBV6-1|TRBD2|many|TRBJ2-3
CASSPLAGTTDTQYF
TGTGCCAGCAGTCCACTAGCGGGGACCACAGATACGCAGTATTTT
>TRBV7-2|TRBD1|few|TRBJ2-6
CASSFDRAGANVLTF
TGTGCCAGCAGCTTCGACAGGGCTGGGGCCAACGTCCTGACTTTC
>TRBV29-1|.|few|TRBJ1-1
CSVVVGHGFF
TGCAGCGTTGTAGTCGGGCACGGTTTCTTT
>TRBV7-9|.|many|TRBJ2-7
CASSLTGTSYEQYF
TGTGCCAGCAGCTTAACCGGGACAAGCTACGAGCAGTACTTC
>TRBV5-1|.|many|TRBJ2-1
CASSLWGQWEQFF
TGCGCCAGCAGCTTGTGGGGCCAATGGGAGCAGTTCTTC
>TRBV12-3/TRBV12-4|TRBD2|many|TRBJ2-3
CASSLRGARTDTQYF
TGTGCCAGCAGTTTGCGGGGGGCGCGCACAGATACGCAGTATTTT
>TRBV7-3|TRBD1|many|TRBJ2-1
CASSPIPGQGAREQFF
TGTGCCAGCAGCCCCATCCCGGGACAGGGGGCTCGGGAGCAGTTCTTC
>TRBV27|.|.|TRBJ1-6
CASSLFTGINSPLHF
TGTGCCAGCAGTTTATTCACAGGGATTAATTCACCCCTCCACTTT